One and the same sample provided the 18 T cell receptor beta chains below, sequenced in a study of patients and donors after allogeneic stem cell transplantation (TCRdb year 2020). Library prep was done by RT-PCR. The run used a NextSeq 550. The raw public reads went through TCRdb reprocessing: fastp at Q25, MiXCR clone calling, in-frame beta chains kept. Each entry merges the rows of one CDR3 protein and shows their most common DNA and genes. This sample holds about 960,000 distinct CDR3 sequences; roughly 18% were observed only once. The ten biggest clones cover 5% to 7.5% of the sample. Sequences were obtained from blood, either unsorted or a sorted T cell fraction (not recorded which). Receptor source: a human donor who was either an allogeneic HSCT recipient or a stem cell or donor lymphocyte infusion donor (not recorded which). It is not recorded whose cells these are; they may come from a transplant donor.

The chain is built from TRBV6-1 and TRBJ2-7, with 9 positions matching TRBD1. Germline assignment: CDR1 MNHNS and CDR2 SASEGT. After removal of 6 bases from V and 5 bases from J, the junction contained 8 bases not matched to a gene. The CDR3 runs 14 residues. CDR3 residues: CASRKRQGGDEQYF. As DNA, the CDR3 is TGTGCCAGCAGAAAACGACAGGGGGGCGACGAGCAGTACTTC.

The CDR3 DNA is TGCGCCAGCAGCCGTGACTGGTCAGCTACACCCCTCCACTTT. It specifies CASSRDWSATPLHF. The rearrangement joins TRBV5-1 to TRBJ1-6; D gene ambiguous. V shed 4 bases and J shed 11 bases, with 16 bases lying between them. This CDR3 region has 14 residues. CDR1 is SGHRS and CDR2 is YFSETQ in the germline V gene.

The chain carries TRBV29-1 and TRBJ2-7; D is undetermined. The CDR3 is 12 residues long. V dropped 7 bases and J dropped 4 bases, with 14 bases sitting between them. CDR1 is SQVTM and CDR2 is ANQGSEA in the germline V gene. CDR3 sequence: CSAHGQRYEQYF. In DNA form, the CDR3 reads TGCAGCGCCCACGGCCAGCGATACGAGCAGTACTTC.

In its sample, this clonotype was seen many times. The V call is TRBV4-3, the J call TRBJ2-7; D is unresolved. The germline CDR1 and CDR2 sequences are LGHNA and YSLEER. There are 17 residues in the CDR3. V gave up 0 bases and J gave up 3 bases, with 18 bases separating them. In DNA form, the CDR3 reads TGCGCCAGCAGCCAAGATCTGTGGGTAGGCCCTCACTACGAGCAGTACTTC. Residues: CASSQDLWVGPHYEQYF.

This clonotype has only a few counts. The chain uses TRBV3-1 and TRBJ2-3; 12 bases are shared with TRBD2. Per germline, CDR1 LGHDT and CDR2 YNNKEL (reference sequence). V shed 1 base and J 5 bases; nucleotides not matched to a gene: 4. The CDR3 is 16 amino acids. The CDR3 spells CASSQGPGLAGDTQYF. The CDR3 DNA is TGTGCCAGCAGCCAAGGGCCGGGACTAGCGGGAGATACGCAGTATTTT.

This clonotype turned up a few times. This chain uses TRBV20-1 with TRBJ2-1, with D unclear. V dropped 3 bases and J dropped 5 bases, with 11 bases sitting between them. The CDR3 spans 13 residues. From germline, CDR1 is DFQATT and CDR2 SNEGSKA (reference sequence). The CDR3 here is CSASPQLDNEQFF. The CDR3 nucleotides read TGCAGTGCTAGTCCCCAGCTCGACAATGAGCAGTTCTTC.

The rearrangement uses TRBV6-5 and TRBJ2-1, with a weak D call TRBD1 (6 bases). V lost 5 bases and J 8 bases, leaving 10 bases between the germline ends. Germline V gene lookup returns CDR1 MNHEY and CDR2 SVGAGI. The CDR3 loop spans 12 amino acids. The CDR3 nucleotides read TGTGCCAGCAGTGCAGGGGTGGATGAGCAGTTCTTC. Translated, it gives CASSAGVDEQFF.

V gene TRBV10-3 combines with J gene TRBJ2-3; D assignment may be TRBD1 or TRBD2 (6 bases each). Trimming stripped 6 bases from V and 6 bases from J, with 16 bases between. Germline CDR1 ENHRY, CDR2 SYGVKD. This CDR3 has 14 residues. CDR3 protein: CAIREGGSGDTQYF. CDR3 nucleotides: TGTGCCATCAGGGAAGGGGGGTCCGGGGATACGCAGTATTTT.

This clonotype turned up a few times. The chain combines TRBV7-3 with TRBJ1-6; D may be TRBD1 (6 bases). Germline V gives CDR1 SGHTA, CDR2 FQGTGA. Trimming shortened V by 5 bases and J by 10 bases, and 15 bases separated the two germline ends. This CDR3 is 14 amino acids long. As DNA, the CDR3 is TGTGCCAGCAGCCCACAGGGAAAGAGATCACCCCTCCACTTT. Amino acids: CASSPQGKRSPLHF. Combining the CDR3 with reference TRBV7-3 and TRBJ1-6 gives the whole variable domain GAGVSQTPSNKVTEKGKYVELRCDPISGHTALYWYRQSLGQGPEFLIYFQGTGAADDSGLPNDRFFAVRPEGSVSTLKIQRTERGDSAVYLCASSPQGKRSPLHFGNGTRLTVT.

The J gene is TRBJ1-2, the V gene TRBV4-1; no definite D call. In germline, CDR1 is MGHRA, CDR2 YSYEKL. Between the trimmed V and J ends, which lost 1 base and 5 bases, there was a span of 14 bases. The CDR3 covers 15 residues. The CDR3 spells CASSQGPTGGYGYTF. CDR3 nucleotide sequence: TGCGCCAGCAGCCAAGGGCCCACCGGAGGTTATGGCTACACCTTC.

In this sample, this clonotype turned up a few times. The chain uses TRBV11-2 and TRBJ1-1; D possibly corresponds to TRBD1 (5 bases). V dropped 2 bases and J dropped 1 base, with 8 bases sitting between them. Germline V gene sequence: CDR1 SGHAT, CDR2 FQNNGV. The CDR3 is 14 residues long. The CDR3 DNA reads as TGTGCCAGCAGCTTATGGACACCGAACACTGAAGCTTTCTTT. Amino acid sequence: CASSLWTPNTEAFF.

The chain carries TRBV7-2 and TRBJ2-3; 15 nucleotides align to TRBD2. With 5 bases clipped from V and 6 bases from J, the junction kept 6 bases outside the gene matches. The germline CDR1 and CDR2 sequences are SGHTA and FQGNSA. The CDR3 spans 16 residues. Here the CDR3 DNA reads TGTGCCAGCAGCCCCCGGACTAGCGGGGGGGTTGATACGCAGTATTTT. Translating it yields CASSPRTSGGVDTQYF.

The rearrangement joins TRBV12-3 or TRBV12-4 to TRBJ1-2, with 11 nucleotides matching TRBD1. J gave up 8 bases and V 1 base, and 9 bases lay outside the gene matches. This CDR3 comprises 16 residues. The DNA for the CDR3 is TGTGCCAGCAGTTTAGATCCGGGGACAGGGGGAGTAGGCTACACCTTC. Encoded protein: CASSLDPGTGGVGYTF.

The V gene is TRBV25-1, the J gene TRBJ2-3, with 10 bases aligning to TRBD2. CDR3 length: 15 residues. Germline CDR1 MGHDK, CDR2 SYGVNS. Trimming removed 6 bases from V and 1 base from J; junction bases left unmatched: 4. CDR3 sequence: CASSESGRGTDTQYF. The CDR3 nucleotides read TGTGCCAGCAGCGAGAGCGGGAGGGGCACAGATACGCAGTATTTT.

This clonotype was picked up a small number of times. V is TRBV29-1 and J is TRBJ1-1, with unresolved D. Trimming removed 3 bases from V and 2 bases from J, with 10 bases in between. This CDR3 contains 13 residues. Germline V lookup: CDR1 SQVTM, CDR2 ANQGSEA. CDR3 nucleotide sequence: TGCAGCGTTGACCGTCGCCGTAACACTGAAGCTTTCTTT. Residues: CSVDRRRNTEAFF.

In this sample, this clonotype turned up many times. The chain combines TRBV4-1 with TRBJ2-3; 8 bases align to TRBD2. Losses at the gene ends were 6 bases for V and 0 bases for J; bases not matched to a gene: 5. The germline V gene has CDR1 MGHRA and CDR2 YSYEKL. This CDR3 comprises 15 residues. CDR3 sequence reads: CASRQRTSSTDTQYF. CDR3 nucleotides: TGCGCCAGCAGACAGAGGACTAGCAGCACAGATACGCAGTATTTT.

Only a few counts were recorded for this clonotype. The rearrangement links TRBV6-2 or TRBV6-3 to TRBJ1-6; maybe TRBD1 (5 bases). CDR1 is MNHEY, CDR2 SVGEGT, per germline. Trimming left V 2 bases short and J 10 bases short, with 9 bases between. CDR3 length: 13 amino acids. The CDR3 coding sequence is TGTGCCAGCAGTTACAGGGGAGCATCACCCCTCCACTTT. Translating it yields CASSYRGASPLHF.

This clonotype was detected only a few times. J is TRBJ1-1 and V is TRBV7-9; TRBD1 is a possible D gene (6 bases). The CDR3 has 13 residues. Per the germline V gene, CDR1 is SEHNR and CDR2 is FQNEAQ (reference sequence). V dropped 5 bases and J dropped 11 bases, with 18 bases sitting between them. CDR3 region: CASSQAGGAMAFF. In DNA form, the CDR3 reads TGTGCCAGCAGCCAGGCTGGGGGGGCGATGGCTTTCTTT.